This passage covers 16 T cell receptor beta chains from one sample sequenced in a study of CD8+CD57+ T cells in acquired aplastic anemia. Genomic DNA was employed as the template in profiling TCR beta VDJ and CDR3. TCRdb itself ran the reads through MiXCR, one entry per CDR3 protein. The repertoire includes fewer than 85,000 distinct CDR3 sequences, around 70% of them detected once, and approximately 80% sits in the top ten. All patients picked for sequencing had shown, by flow cytometry, an expansion of CD8+CD57+ cells. The specimen was sorted CD4+, CD8+, or CD8+CD57+ T cells (not recorded which) from PBMCs. The source is a human donor with aplastic anemia.

Regarding this clonotype: Sequence at one end of the junction differs from germline and may be a read error. This chain uses TRBV10-3 with TRBJ2-3; the D gene is possibly TRBD1 (6 bases). This CDR3 comprises 13 residues. Germline CDR1 and CDR2: ENHRY and SYGVKD. The CDR3 protein is CASSYRDTDTQYF. The CDR3 DNA sequence: TGTGCCAGCAGTTACAGGGACACAGATACGCAGTATTTT.

The genes are TRBV2 and TRBJ1-6; no clear D. Germline CDR1 and CDR2: SNHLY and FYNNEI. There are 14 residues in the CDR3. Trimming pared 9 bases from V and 0 bases from J, leaving 9 bases between. CDR3 amino acids: CASLYSSYNSPLHF. In DNA form, the CDR3 reads TGTGCCAGTTTGTATAGCTCCTATAATTCACCCCTCCACTTT. Complete variable domain (other parts from reference TRBV2 and TRBJ1-6): EPEVTQTPSHQVTQMGQEVILRCVPISNHLYFYWYRQILGQKVEFLVSFYNNEISEKSEIFDDQFSVERPDGSNFTLKIRSTKLEDSAMYFCASLYSSYNSPLHFGNGTRLTVT.

The rearrangement uses TRBV20-1 and TRBJ1-4; 8 bases agree with TRBD1. Germline CDR1 DFQATT, CDR2 SNEGSKA (reference sequence). Germline trimming cut 6 bases from V and 8 bases from J; bases unmatched to any gene: 5. The CDR3 has 12 residues. CDR3 bases: TGCAGTGCCTACGGACAGGGAGAAAAACTGTTTTTT. This gives the protein CSAYGQGEKLFF.

Note on this clonotype: This may be a read error, as it is one base from a much larger clone. This sequence joins TRBV7-6 and TRBJ2-5; D uncertain. V was shortened by 2 bases and J by 0 bases, with 1 base between the two germline ends. This CDR3 is built from 12 residues. Germline CDR1 and CDR2: SGHVS and FNYEAQ. Here the CDR3 DNA reads TGTGCCAGCAGCTTAAACCAAGAGACCCAGTACTTC. It yields the protein CASSLNQETQYF.

The chain employs TRBV24-1 and TRBJ2-5, with 7 bases that match TRBD1. CDR3 size: 13 residues. Germline lookup yields CDR1 KGHDR and CDR2 SFDVKD. J lost 3 bases, V lost 8 bases, and 5 bases had no gene match. The CDR3 nucleotides read TGTGCCACCAATCCCGGGACAGAAGAGACCCAGTACTTC. Its translation is CATNPGTEETQYF.

This rearrangement joins TRBV25-1 to TRBJ1-6, with unresolved D. This CDR3 is built from 14 residues. Looked up from germline, CDR1 is MGHDK and CDR2 is SYGVNS. The germline V and J ends were trimmed by 5 bases and 7 bases, with 12 bases remaining between them. The CDR3 coding sequence is TGTGCCAGCAGTTATGGGAGTTGGAATTCACCCCTCCACTTT. It is translated as CASSYGSWNSPLHF.

This clonotype was seen a few times. The chain uses TRBV25-1 and TRBJ1-6; 10 nucleotides agree with TRBD1. The germline gives CDR1 MGHDK, CDR2 SYGVNS. The length of the CDR3 is 16 residues. J gave up 4 bases and V 7 bases, and 7 bases lay outside the gene matches. The CDR3 sequence is CASKETGGSYNSPLHF. The CDR3 DNA is TGTGCCAGCAAGGAGACAGGGGGCTCATATAATTCACCCCTCCACTTT.

The chain uses TRBV12-3 or TRBV12-4 and TRBJ1-2; the D is unclear. CDR3 size: 13 residues. Trimming shortened V by 3 bases and J by 3 bases, and 8 bases separated the two germline ends. The CDR3 loop is CASSLGNYYGYTF. The CDR3 DNA follows: TGTGCCAGCAGTTTGGGCAACTACTATGGCTACACCTTC.

This chain links TRBV15 with TRBJ1-5; D is perhaps TRBD1 (5 bases). The CDR3 has 15 residues. Deletions cut 2 bases from V and 4 bases from J, with 12 bases between. Germline loops: CDR1 LNHNV, CDR2 YYDKDF (reference sequence). CDR3 residues: CATSRSDGGNQPQHF. The CDR3 DNA reads as TGTGCCACCAGCAGATCGGACGGGGGTAATCAGCCCCAGCATTTT.

This clonotype was counted only a few times. The rearrangement joins TRBV5-1 to TRBJ2-2, with TRBD1 matching 8 bases. Unmatched junction bases numbered 12, after V lost 5 bases and J lost 0 bases. The CDR3 totals 18 residues. CDR1 and CDR2 (germline): SGHRS, YFSETQ. The DNA of the CDR3 is TGCGCCAGCAGAAATGACTTTAGGACAGGGCCGAACACCGGGGAGCTGTTTTTT. Translated: CASRNDFRTGPNTGELFF.

This clonotype appeared many times. The CDR3 sequence is CASSLVQGAIEAFF. CDR3 nucleotides: TGTGCCAGCAGCTTAGTTCAGGGGGCTATTGAAGCTTTCTTT. The chain has TRBV7-8 and TRBJ1-1, with TRBD1 matching over 8 bases. Germline loops: CDR1 SGHVS, CDR2 FQNEAQ. The CDR3 contains 14 residues. Unmatched junction bases numbered 5, after V lost 1 base and J lost 7 bases.

The V and J genes are TRBV12-3 or TRBV12-4 and TRBJ1-2, with TRBD1 identical over 11 bases. CDR3 length: 15 amino acids. The V gene end was trimmed by 5 bases and the J gene end by 2 bases; junction bases not matched to a gene: 4. The CDR3 nucleotides read TGTGCCAGCAGTACCGGACAGGGGGCGAACTATGGCTACACCTTC. Encoded protein: CASSTGQGANYGYTF.

The CDR3 is CASRRSFVLVGNEQFF. Written as DNA, the CDR3 is TGTGCCAGCAGGCGAAGCTTCGTACTTGTCGGCAATGAGCAGTTCTTC. V and J are TRBV7-8 and TRBJ2-1; no firm D call. V lost 6 bases, J lost 6 bases, and 21 bases lay in between. The CDR3 runs to 16 residues. CDR1 SGHVS and CDR2 FQNEAQ come from the germline V gene.

This clonotype was recorded once. The chain recombines TRBV20-1 with TRBJ2-3; a weak D match, TRBD1 (6 bases). Per the germline V gene, CDR1 is DFQATT and CDR2 is SNEGSKA (reference sequence). The CDR3 has 15 amino acids. Between the trimmed V and J ends, which lost 0 bases and 3 bases, there was a span of 13 bases. CDR3 nucleotides: TGCAGTGCTAGAGATGGGGGTACAGGGACAGATACGCAGTATTTT. This sequence encodes CSARDGGTGTDTQYF.

The rearrangement joins TRBV9 to TRBJ2-7; possibly TRBD1 for D (5 bases). Germline values: CDR1 SGDLS, CDR2 YYNGEE. This CDR3 contains 16 residues. V lost 0 bases and J lost 0, with 13 bases in between. The CDR3 coding sequence is TGTGCCAGCAGCGTAGGAAGGGGCGCTAGCTCCTACGAGCAGTACTTC. Amino acids: CASSVGRGASSYEQYF.

This clonotype was counted only a few times. The chain recombines TRBV15 with TRBJ2-1; D perhaps matches TRBD2 (6 bases). V lost 5 bases, J lost 9 bases, and 11 bases lay in between. The CDR3 runs 12 residues. The germline CDR1 and CDR2 sequences are LNHNV and YYDKDF (reference sequence). CDR3 region: CATSGDWSEQFF. The CDR3 nucleotides are TGTGCCACCAGCGGGGACTGGAGTGAGCAGTTCTTC. Filled out from reference TRBV15 and TRBJ2-1, the complete variable domain reads DAMVIQNPRYQVTQFGKPVTLSCSQTLNHNVMYWYQQKSSQAPKLLFHYYDKDFNNEADTPDNFQSRRPNTSFCFLDIRSPGLGDTAMYLCATSGDWSEQFFGPGTRLTVL.